The clone carrying this TCR beta chain was detected a few times. The antigen remains unidentified. The record originates from a study of STAT5B mutations in CD4+ large granular lymphocyte leukemia. From germline, CDR1 is SEHNR and CDR2 FQNEAQ (reference sequence). V was clipped by 8 bases and J by 3 bases; unmatched bases: 8. This CDR3 region has 15 residues. The assay was run at survey level. As processed by the authors: Productive clonotypes were detectable down to 2.59 x 10-5 frequency. Repertoires were generated with immunoSEQ multiplex PCR, while TCRdb's copy carries only in-frame clones and drops some. V, J and clone size derive from that table, while D and trimming were established from the DNA sequence. The sample lists about 30,000 clones; around 76% were seen once. General study results and limits: Patient CD4-sorted repertoires stayed more clonal than healthy ones after leukemic-clone removal. Less than 30% of private leukemic clonotypes occurred rarely in other patients' non-leukemic repertoires.

This chain links TRBV7-9 with TRBJ2-1, with 9 positions matching TRBD1. The source of this sequence is a human donor in good health. Sequenced: CD4+ T cells from blood buffy coats. This chain's CDR3 is CASGGDRAVYNEQFF. CDR3 sequence (DNA): TGTGCCAGCGGGGGGGACAGGGCGGTCTACAATGAGCAGTTCTTC.